This T cell receptor (beta chain) was identified during a study of Tregs in tolerant kidney transplant recipients. Notes on the study in general: Biological reproducibility was not directly addressed in this study.

The data were produced by immunoSEQ multiplex PCR, yet TCRdb's version contains in-frame clones alone and is incomplete. This repertoire comprises around 33,000 clones; its ten largest clones make up about 15%. As to this clone: Its antigen remains unidentified. The CDR3 end is not reached by the read, which stops 3 residues before it; the germline J gene fills it in.

The germline CDR1 and CDR2 sequences are LNHDA and SQIVND (reference sequence). Trimming took 5 bases from V and 1 from J, leaving 9 bases between them. The CDR3 spans 13 residues. This TCR was sampled from a human donor who received a combined kidney and bone marrow transplant. This chain joins TRBV19 and TRBJ2-7; D is possibly TRBD2 (6 bases). The sequencing here drew on CD8+ T cells from blood, taken before the transplant. This chain's CDR3 is CASSWGTSYEQYF. The sequenced part of the CDR3 DNA is TGTGCCAGTAGTTGGGGGACTTCCTACGAG.